This entry lists 9 T cell receptor beta chains sequenced from one sample in a study of blood T cell repertoires in COVID-19. The data were produced by immunoSEQ multiplex PCR, yet TCRdb's version contains in-frame clones alone and is incomplete. The table includes 110,000 to 150,000 clones, approximately 87% detected once. The sequencing input was peripheral blood. The receptors shown here come from a human donor in a cohort sampled during active COVID-19.

This sequence joins TRBV7-2 and TRBJ1-5; a possible D gene is TRBD1 (5 bases). With 5 bases removed from V and 2 bases from J, the gap between germline ends came to 16 bases. The CDR3 consists of 16 residues. Germline V CDR1 and CDR2: SGHTA, FQGNSA. CDR3 sequence (DNA): TGTGCCAGCAGCCTCGGGGGTCGTGGGGGCAATCAGCCCCAGCATTTT. Translation gives CASSLGGRGGNQPQHF.

V gene TRBV7-9 combines with J gene TRBJ1-2; 7 bases are shared with TRBD1. CDR3 length: 15 amino acids. With V trimmed by 0 bases and J by 11 bases, 12 bases remained unmatched. Germline V lookup: CDR1 SEHNR, CDR2 FQNEAQ (reference sequence). The CDR3, as DNA: TGTGCCAGCAGCTTAGCGAGGACAGGAATTCATATTTACACCTTC. Protein product: CASSLARTGIHIYTF.

This rearrangement joins TRBV10-3 to TRBJ1-5; unclear D gene. The CDR3 has 14 residues. Germline assignment: CDR1 ENHRY and CDR2 SYGVKD. V lost 10 bases, J lost 0 bases, and 13 bases lay in between. The CDR3 loop is CATENGNSNQPQHF. DNA for the CDR3: TGTGCCACGGAGAACGGAAATAGCAATCAGCCCCAGCATTTT.

This chain connects TRBV2 to TRBJ2-5; maybe TRBD2 (6 bases). The germline V and J ends were trimmed by 6 bases and 0 bases, with 8 bases remaining between them. Germline CDR1 and CDR2: SNHLY and FYNNEI. The CDR3 covers 13 residues. The CDR3 region is CASRRDYQETQYF. In DNA form, the CDR3 reads TGTGCCAGCAGGCGGGACTACCAAGAGACCCAGTACTTC.

This clone was observed a single time. The V gene is TRBV6-6, the J gene TRBJ2-3; 8 nucleotides line up with TRBD2. Trimming took 7 bases from V and 2 from J; bases not matched to a gene: 8. This CDR3 has 15 amino acids. Germline CDR1 is MNHNY and CDR2 is SVGAGI (reference sequence). The CDR3 DNA is TGTGCCAGCAAGAGGATTAGCGGGAACACAGATACGCAGTATTTT. It codes for CASKRISGNTDTQYF.

The chain recombines TRBV11-2 with TRBJ1-1, with 9 bases that match TRBD1. V shed 1 base and J 0 bases; nucleotides not matched to a gene: 3. CDR3 size: 16 residues. Germline V CDR1 and CDR2: SGHAT, FQNNGV. CDR3 DNA sequence: TGTGCCAGCAGCTTAGGGACAGGGGCCTTGAACACTGAAGCTTTCTTT. Protein: CASSLGTGALNTEAFF.

The genes are TRBV6-5 and TRBJ2-7; possible D gene TRBD1, 6 bases. Deletions cut 6 bases from V and 2 bases from J, with 17 bases between. The CDR3 loop spans 15 amino acids. CDR1 is MNHEY and CDR2 is SVGAGI in the germline V gene. Here the CDR3 reads CASSVQGGPTYEQYV. For the CDR3, the DNA is TGTGCCAGCAGCGTACAGGGTGGACCGACCTACGAGCAGTACGTC.

The chain carries TRBV15 and TRBJ1-1, with D uncertain. Germline V gene data show CDR1 as LNHNV and CDR2 as YYDKDF (reference sequence). This CDR3 is built from 14 residues. V lost 0 bases and J lost 5, with 10 bases in between. CDR3 bases: TGTGCCACCAGCAGAGACAATTCGGGAACTGAAGCTTTCTTT. It yields the protein CATSRDNSGTEAFF.

This chain links TRBV11-1 with TRBJ2-1; 12 nucleotides line up with TRBD2. The germline V gene encodes CDR1 SGHAT and CDR2 FQDESV (reference sequence). Losses at the gene ends were 1 base for V and 6 bases for J; bases not matched to a gene: 1. The CDR3 has 15 residues. CDR3 bases: TGTGCCAGCAGCTTAGGACTAGCGGGAGTCAATGAGCAGTTCTTC. It codes for CASSLGLAGVNEQFF.